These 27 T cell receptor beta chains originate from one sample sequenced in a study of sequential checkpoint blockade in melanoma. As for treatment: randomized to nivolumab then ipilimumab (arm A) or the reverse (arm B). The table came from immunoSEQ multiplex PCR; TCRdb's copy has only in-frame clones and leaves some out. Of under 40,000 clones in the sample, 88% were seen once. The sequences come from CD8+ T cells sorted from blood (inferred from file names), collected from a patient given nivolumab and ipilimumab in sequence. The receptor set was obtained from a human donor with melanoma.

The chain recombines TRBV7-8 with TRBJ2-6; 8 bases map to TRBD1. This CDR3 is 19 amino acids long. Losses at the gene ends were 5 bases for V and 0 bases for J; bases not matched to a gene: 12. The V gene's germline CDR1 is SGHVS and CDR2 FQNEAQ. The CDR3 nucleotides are TGTGCCAGCAGCCCTAGGACCGGACAGGGCTACTCTGGGGCCAACGTCCTGACTTTC. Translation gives CASSPRTGQGYSGANVLTF.

The CDR3 nucleotides read TGTGCCAGCAGCCTACTAGCGGGATTGAACGAGCAGTACTTC. This translates into CASSLLAGLNEQYF. The chain recombines TRBV5-6 with TRBJ2-7; TRBD2 matches 10 bases. The CDR3 has 14 residues. V dropped 4 bases and J dropped 5; count of bases not matched to a gene: 6. Germline CDR1 reads SGHDT; CDR2 reads YYEEEE.

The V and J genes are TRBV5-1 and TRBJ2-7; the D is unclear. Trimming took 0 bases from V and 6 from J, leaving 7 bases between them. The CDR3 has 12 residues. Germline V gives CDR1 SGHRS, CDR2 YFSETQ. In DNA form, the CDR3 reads TGCGCCAGCAGCTTGGTAGCTGGCGAGCAGTACTTC. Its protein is CASSLVAGEQYF. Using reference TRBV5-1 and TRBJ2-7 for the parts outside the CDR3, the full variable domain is KAGVTQTPRYLIKTRGQQVTLSCSPISGHRSVSWYQQTPGQGLQFLFEYFSETQRNKGNFPGRFSGRQFSNSRSEMNVSTLELGDSALYLCASSLVAGEQYFGPGTRLTVT.

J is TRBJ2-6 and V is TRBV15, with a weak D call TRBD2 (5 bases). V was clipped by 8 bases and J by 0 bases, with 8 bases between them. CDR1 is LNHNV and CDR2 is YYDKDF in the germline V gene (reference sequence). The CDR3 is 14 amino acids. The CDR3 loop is CATGSASGANVLTF. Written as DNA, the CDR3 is TGTGCCACCGGGAGTGCCTCTGGGGCCAACGTCCTGACTTTC. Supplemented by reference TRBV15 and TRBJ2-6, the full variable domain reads DAMVIQNPRYQVTQFGKPVTLSCSQTLNHNVMYWYQQKSSQAPKLLFHYYDKDFNNEADTPDNFQSRRPNTSFCFLDIRSPGLGDTAMYLCATGSASGANVLTFGAGSRLTVL.

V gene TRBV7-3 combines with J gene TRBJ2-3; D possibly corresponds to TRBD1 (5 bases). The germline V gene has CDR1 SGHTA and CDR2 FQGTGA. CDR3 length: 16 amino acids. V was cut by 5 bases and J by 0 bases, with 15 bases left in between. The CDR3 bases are TGTGCCAGCAGCCTAGGGGTGGCTTCTAGCACAGATACGCAGTATTTT. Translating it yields CASSLGVASSTDTQYF.

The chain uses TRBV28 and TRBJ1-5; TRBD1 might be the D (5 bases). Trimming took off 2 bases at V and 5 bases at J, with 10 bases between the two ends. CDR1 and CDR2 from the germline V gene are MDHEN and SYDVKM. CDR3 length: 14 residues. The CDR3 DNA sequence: TGTGCCAGCAGTTTAGGGGCAGAGTATCAGCCCCAGCATTTT. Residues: CASSLGAEYQPQHF.

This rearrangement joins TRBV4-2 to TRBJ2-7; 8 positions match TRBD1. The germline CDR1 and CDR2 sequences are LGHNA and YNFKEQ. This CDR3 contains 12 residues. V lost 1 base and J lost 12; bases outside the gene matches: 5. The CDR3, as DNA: TGTGCCAGCAGCCAAGGGGCAGGGGGCATGTACTTC. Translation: CASSQGAGGMYF.

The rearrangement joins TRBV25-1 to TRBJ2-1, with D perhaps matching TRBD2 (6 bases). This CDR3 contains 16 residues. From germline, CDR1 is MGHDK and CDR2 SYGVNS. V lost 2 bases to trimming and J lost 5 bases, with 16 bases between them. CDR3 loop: CASSEVAGPLNNEQFF. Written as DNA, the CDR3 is TGTGCCAGCAGTGAAGTGGCGGGACCCCTTAACAATGAGCAGTTCTTC.

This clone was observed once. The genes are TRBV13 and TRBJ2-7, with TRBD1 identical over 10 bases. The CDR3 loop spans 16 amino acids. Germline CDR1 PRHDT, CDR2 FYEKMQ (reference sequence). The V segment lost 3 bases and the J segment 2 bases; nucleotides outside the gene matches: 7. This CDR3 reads CASSFRSGTGAYEQYF. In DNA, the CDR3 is TGTGCCAGCAGCTTCCGCTCGGGGACAGGGGCCTACGAGCAGTACTTC. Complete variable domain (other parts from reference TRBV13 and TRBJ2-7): AAGVIQSPRHLIKEKRETATLKCYPIPRHDTVYWYQQGPGQDPQFLISFYEKMQSDKGSIPDRFSAQQFSDYHSELNMSSLELGDSALYFCASSFRSGTGAYEQYFGPGTRLTVT.

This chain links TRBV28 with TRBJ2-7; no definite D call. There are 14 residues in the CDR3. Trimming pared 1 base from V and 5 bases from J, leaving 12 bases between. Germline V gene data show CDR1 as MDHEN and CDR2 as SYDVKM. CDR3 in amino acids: CASSLSGLSHEQYF. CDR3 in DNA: TGTGCCAGCAGTTTATCCGGGTTAAGCCACGAGCAGTACTTC.

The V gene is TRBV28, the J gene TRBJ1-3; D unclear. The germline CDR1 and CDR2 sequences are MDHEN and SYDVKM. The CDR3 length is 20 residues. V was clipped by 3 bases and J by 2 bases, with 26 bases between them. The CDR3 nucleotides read TGTGCCAGCAGTTTTTCCGAGAAGAGGGCAGGACTAGAGGCTGGAAACACCATATATTTT. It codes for CASSFSEKRAGLEAGNTIYF.

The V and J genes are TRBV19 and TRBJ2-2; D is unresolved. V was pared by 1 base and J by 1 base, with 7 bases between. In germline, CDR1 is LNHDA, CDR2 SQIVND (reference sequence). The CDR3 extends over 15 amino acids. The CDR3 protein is CASSIVGVNTGELFF. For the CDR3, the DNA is TGTGCCAGTAGTATAGTTGGAGTGAACACCGGGGAGCTGTTTTTT.

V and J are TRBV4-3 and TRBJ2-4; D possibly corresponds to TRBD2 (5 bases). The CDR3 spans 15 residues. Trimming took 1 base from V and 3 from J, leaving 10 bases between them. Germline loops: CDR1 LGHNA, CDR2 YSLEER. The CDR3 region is CASSQGEGGKNIQYF. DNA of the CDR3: TGCGCCAGCAGCCAAGGAGAGGGTGGCAAAAACATTCAGTACTTC.

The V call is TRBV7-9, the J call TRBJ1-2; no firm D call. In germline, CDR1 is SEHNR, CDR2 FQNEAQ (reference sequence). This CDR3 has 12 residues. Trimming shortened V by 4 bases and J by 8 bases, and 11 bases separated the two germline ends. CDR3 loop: CASSSFTGGYTF. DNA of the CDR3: TGTGCCAGCAGCTCCTTCACGGGAGGCTACACCTTC.

The CDR3 spells CASSSGQPNTEAFF. CDR3 sequence (DNA): TGTGCCAGCAGCTCAGGACAGCCGAACACTGAAGCTTTCTTT. The chain employs TRBV7-8 and TRBJ1-1, with TRBD1 as a possible D gene (6 bases). V gave up 4 bases and J gave up 1 base, with 10 bases separating them. Germline assignment: CDR1 SGHVS and CDR2 FQNEAQ. The CDR3 spans 14 residues.

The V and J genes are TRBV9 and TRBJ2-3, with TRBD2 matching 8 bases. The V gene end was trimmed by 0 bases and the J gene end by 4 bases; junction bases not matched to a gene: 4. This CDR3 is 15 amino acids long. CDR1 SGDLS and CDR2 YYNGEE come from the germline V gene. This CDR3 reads CASSVVGRASDTQYF. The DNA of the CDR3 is TGTGCCAGCAGCGTAGTCGGGAGGGCCTCAGATACGCAGTATTTT.

CDR3 bases: TGTGCCAGCAGCTTGGGATCGAGGGAACCTGAAGCTTTCTTT. Translated, it gives CASSLGSREPEAFF. V usage is TRBV5-4 and J usage is TRBJ1-1; no clear D gene. The germline CDR1 and CDR2 sequences are SGHNT and YYREEE (reference sequence). This CDR3 comprises 14 residues. V lost 0 bases and J lost 6, with 12 bases in between.

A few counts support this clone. This CDR3 is CASSLRSRAYEQYF. The CDR3 bases are TGTGCCAGCAGCTTGAGGTCCAGGGCCTACGAGCAGTACTTC. The chain couples TRBV7-8 to TRBJ2-7; D may be TRBD1 (5 bases). Germline CDR1 and CDR2: SGHVS and FQNEAQ. Trimming took 3 bases from V and 2 from J, leaving 11 bases between them. The CDR3 runs to 14 residues.

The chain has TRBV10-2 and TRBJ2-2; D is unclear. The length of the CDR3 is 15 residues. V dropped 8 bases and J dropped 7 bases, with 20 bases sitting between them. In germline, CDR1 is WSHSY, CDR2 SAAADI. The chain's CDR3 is CASSERKARGGELFF. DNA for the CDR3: TGCGCCAGCTCCGAGAGAAAGGCCCGCGGCGGGGAGCTGTTTTTT.

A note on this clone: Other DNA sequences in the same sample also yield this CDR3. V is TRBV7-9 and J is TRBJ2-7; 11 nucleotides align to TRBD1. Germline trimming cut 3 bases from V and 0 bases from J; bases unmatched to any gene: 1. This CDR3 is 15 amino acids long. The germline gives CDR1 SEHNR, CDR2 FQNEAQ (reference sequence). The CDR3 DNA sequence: TGTGCCAGCAGCTTTGGGACAGGGGGCTCCTACGAGCAGTACGTC. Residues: CASSFGTGGSYEQYV.

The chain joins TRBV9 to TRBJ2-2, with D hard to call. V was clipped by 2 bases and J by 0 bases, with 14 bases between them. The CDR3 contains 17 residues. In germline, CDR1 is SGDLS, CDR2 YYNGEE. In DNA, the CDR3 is TGTGCCAGCAGCGTCCCCGGTAGTGGAGCGAACACCGGGGAGCTGTTTTTT. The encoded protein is CASSVPGSGANTGELFF. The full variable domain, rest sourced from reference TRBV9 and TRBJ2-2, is DSGVTQTPKHLITATGQRVTLRCSPRSGDLSVYWYQQSLDQGLQFLIQYYNGEERAKGNILERFSAQQFPDLHSELNLSSLELGDSALYFCASSVPGSGANTGELFFGEGSRLTVL.

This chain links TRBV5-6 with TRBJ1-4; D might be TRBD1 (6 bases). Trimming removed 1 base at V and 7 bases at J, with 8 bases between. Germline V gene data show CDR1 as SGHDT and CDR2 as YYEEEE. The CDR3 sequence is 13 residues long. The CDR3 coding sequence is TGTGCCAGCAGCTTGATGACAGGTGAAAAACTGTTTTTT. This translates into CASSLMTGEKLFF.

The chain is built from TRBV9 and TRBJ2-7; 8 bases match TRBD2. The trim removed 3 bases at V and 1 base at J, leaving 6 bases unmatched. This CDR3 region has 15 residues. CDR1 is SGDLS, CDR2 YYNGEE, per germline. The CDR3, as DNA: TGTGCCAGCAGCGAAAGCGGGAGCCCTTCCTACGAGCAGTACTTC. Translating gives CASSESGSPSYEQYF. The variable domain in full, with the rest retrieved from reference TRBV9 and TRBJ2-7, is DSGVTQTPKHLITATGQRVTLRCSPRSGDLSVYWYQQSLDQGLQFLIQYYNGEERAKGNILERFSAQQFPDLHSELNLSSLELGDSALYFCASSESGSPSYEQYFGPGTRLTVT.

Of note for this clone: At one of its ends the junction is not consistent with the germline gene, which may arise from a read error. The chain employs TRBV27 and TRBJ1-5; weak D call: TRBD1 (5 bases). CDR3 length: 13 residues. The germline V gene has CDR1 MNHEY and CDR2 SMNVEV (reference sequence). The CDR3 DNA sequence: TGTGCCAGCGCCAGAGACAGCAAACAGCCCCAGCATTTT. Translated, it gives CASARDSKQPQHF.

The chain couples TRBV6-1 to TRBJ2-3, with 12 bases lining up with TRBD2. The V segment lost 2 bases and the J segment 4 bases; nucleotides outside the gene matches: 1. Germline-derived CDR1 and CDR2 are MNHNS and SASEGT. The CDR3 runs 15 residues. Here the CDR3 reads CASSELAGGPDTQYF. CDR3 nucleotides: TGTGCCAGCAGTGAACTAGCGGGAGGGCCAGATACGCAGTATTTT.

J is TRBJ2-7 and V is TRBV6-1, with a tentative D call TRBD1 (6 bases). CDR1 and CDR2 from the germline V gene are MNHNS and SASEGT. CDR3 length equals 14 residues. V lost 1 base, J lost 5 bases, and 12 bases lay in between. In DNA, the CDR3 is TGTGCCAGCAGTGAAGGCGAGGACAGCAACGAGCAGTACTTC. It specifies CASSEGEDSNEQYF.

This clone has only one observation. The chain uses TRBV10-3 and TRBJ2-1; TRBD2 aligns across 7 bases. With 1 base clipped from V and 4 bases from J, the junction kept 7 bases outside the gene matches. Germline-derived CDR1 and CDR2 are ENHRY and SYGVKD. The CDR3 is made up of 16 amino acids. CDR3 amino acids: CAISEYQAGPYNEQFF. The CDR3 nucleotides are TGTGCCATCAGTGAGTATCAAGCGGGACCTTACAATGAGCAGTTCTTC.